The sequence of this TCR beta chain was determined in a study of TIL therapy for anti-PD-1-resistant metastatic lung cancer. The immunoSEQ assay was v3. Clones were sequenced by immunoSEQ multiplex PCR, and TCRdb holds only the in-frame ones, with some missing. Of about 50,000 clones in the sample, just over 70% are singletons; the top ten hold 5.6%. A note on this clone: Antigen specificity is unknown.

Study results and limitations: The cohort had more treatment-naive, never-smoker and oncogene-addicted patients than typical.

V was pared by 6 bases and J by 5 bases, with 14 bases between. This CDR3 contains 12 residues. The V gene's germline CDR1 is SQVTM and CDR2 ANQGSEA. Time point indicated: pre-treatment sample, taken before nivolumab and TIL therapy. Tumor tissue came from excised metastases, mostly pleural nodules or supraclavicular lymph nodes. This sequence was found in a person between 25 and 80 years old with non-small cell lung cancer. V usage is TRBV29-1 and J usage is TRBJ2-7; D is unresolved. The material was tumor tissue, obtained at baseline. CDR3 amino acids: CSVLTVANEQYF. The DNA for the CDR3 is TGCAGCGTCTTGACTGTAGCCAACGAGCAGTACTTC.